The sequence of this T cell receptor (beta chain) was determined in a study of T-cell reconstitution after alpha-beta-depleted transplantation in children. General study points: Newly produced T cells mostly provided counts and TCRbeta diversity after one year, as hyperexpanded clones declined. Several hundred rapidly expanded clones from non-depleted graft cells reportedly supplied alpha-beta T cells about two months post-transplant. Some patients showed high day-60 TCRbeta diversity, which derived from surviving recipient T cells and thymic progenitors.

Germline CDR1 is SGHRS and CDR2 is YFSETQ. The length of the CDR3 is 15 residues. The junction had 9 bases not matched to a gene; V was cut back by 3 bases and J by 4 bases. Researchers prepared the TCRbeta library using unique molecular identifiers, the study reports. TCRdb ran MiXCR on the PCR reads and lists one entry per CDR3 protein. The sample has about 980,000 distinct CDR3 sequences, about 26% seen once; the top ten hold roughly 31%. This clonotype occurred a few times. Its matching antigen is unknown. The clonotype comes from a boy in the first two years of life who had a stem cell transplant for SCID, so the T cells may come from the graft donor. The chain has TRBV5-1 and TRBJ1-2, with 7 nucleotides matching TRBD1. Sequencing was performed on PBMCs, mostly from graft donor cells, taken 360 days after TCRalphabeta/CD19-depleted stem cell transplant. The DNA for the CDR3 is TGCGCCAGCAGCTCTGGGACAGTCCCCTTCTATGGCTACACCTTC. Its translation is CASSSGTVPFYGYTF.